What follows are 8 T cell receptor beta chains derived from one specimen sequenced in a study of CD8+ T cells in alopecia areata. Extracted RNA was reverse transcribed into cDNA, the sequencing template. Only in-frame clones appear in the TCRdb table, and some are missing; sequencing was by immunoSEQ multiplex PCR. This table holds roughly 150,000 clones, about 60% found once. What was sequenced was CD4+ T cells sorted from blood. These receptors all stem from a human donor in good health.

The chain is built from TRBV27 and TRBJ2-2; 8 nucleotides match TRBD1. Germline V gene sequence: CDR1 MNHEY, CDR2 SMNVEV (reference sequence). Unmatched junction bases numbered 12, after V lost 6 bases and J lost 3 bases. The CDR3 sequence is 17 residues long. CDR3: CASSQGTGSSYTGELFF. CDR3 coding DNA: TGTGCCAGCAGCCAGGGGACAGGATCTTCGTACACCGGGGAGCTGTTTTTT.

This chain connects TRBV6-5 to TRBJ2-5; either TRBD1 or TRBD2 may fit D (6 bases each). The CDR3 has 14 residues. CDR1 MNHEY and CDR2 SVGAGI come from the germline V gene. Trimming cost V 6 bases and J 4 bases, with 15 bases left between them. CDR3 nucleotides: TGTGCCAGCAGGACTAGGTGGGGGCGAGAGACCCAGTACTTC. Translating it yields CASRTRWGRETQYF.

This chain links TRBV7-9 with TRBJ1-2; maybe TRBD1 (6 bases). Germline loops: CDR1 SEHNR, CDR2 FQNEAQ (reference sequence). V gave up 3 bases and J gave up 6 bases, with 11 bases separating them. The CDR3 length is 13 residues. CDR3 region: CASSFSGADGYTF. The CDR3, as DNA: TGTGCCAGCAGCTTCTCGGGGGCTGATGGCTACACCTTC.

The gene calls are TRBV29-1 and TRBJ2-5; TRBD1 might be the D (6 bases). Trimming removed 7 bases from V and 0 bases from J, with 15 bases in between. There are 14 residues in the CDR3. CDR1 is SQVTM and CDR2 is ANQGSEA in the germline V gene. The CDR3 region is CSATGSRDQETQYF. The DNA of the CDR3 is TGCAGCGCAACAGGGAGTAGGGACCAAGAGACCCAGTACTTC. The full variable domain, in which reference TRBV29-1 and TRBJ2-5 provide the parts outside the CDR3, is SAVISQKPSRDICQRGTSLTIQCQVDSQVTMMFWYRQQPGQSLTLIATANQGSEATYESGFVIDKFPISRPNLTFSTLTVSNMSPEDSSIYLCSATGSRDQETQYFGPGTRLLVL.

This clone was detected ten times or more. V and J are TRBV2 and TRBJ1-1; no reliable D call. The CDR3 runs 11 residues. V shed 3 bases and J shed 9 bases, with 8 bases lying between them. Germline V CDR1 and CDR2: SNHLY, FYNNEI. The CDR3 here is CASSDWTQAFF. As DNA, the CDR3 is TGTGCCAGCAGTGACTGGACCCAAGCTTTCTTT.

This clone was seen a handful of times. The V call is TRBV27, the J call TRBJ2-7, with D possibly TRBD1 on 6 matching bases. This CDR3 spans 14 amino acids. Germline CDR1 MNHEY, CDR2 SMNVEV (reference sequence). Deletions cut 5 bases from V and 4 bases from J, with 15 bases between. CDR3 amino acids: CASSQRDTSYEQYF. CDR3 nucleotide sequence: TGTGCCAGCAGTCAACGGGACACGAGTTACGAGCAGTACTTC.

This clone was counted once. This chain joins TRBV4-1 and TRBJ2-7; D may be TRBD1 or TRBD2 (5 bases each). Trimming cost V 1 base and J 6 bases, with 16 bases left between them. The germline V gene has CDR1 MGHRA and CDR2 YSYEKL. CDR3 length: 15 amino acids. The CDR3 DNA reads TGCGCCAGCAGCCAAGCGGTGGGAGTGGGGCGCGAGCAGTACTTC. This sequence encodes CASSQAVGVGREQYF.

This clone was picked up a small number of times. CDR3 residues: CASSLSGTVNQPQHF. The CDR3 nucleotides are TGTGCCAGCAGTCTATCCGGGACAGTCAATCAGCCCCAGCATTTT. The chain employs TRBV28 and TRBJ1-5; TRBD1 matches at 7 bases. The junction had 7 bases not matched to a gene; V was cut back by 5 bases and J by 3 bases. This CDR3 spans 15 amino acids. Germline lookup yields CDR1 MDHEN and CDR2 SYDVKM.